This T cell receptor beta chain was obtained from a study of OX40 agonist ivuxolimab in advanced cancers. Study at large: The study reported partial responses in three patients: one hepatocellular carcinoma, two cutaneous melanoma.

As concerns this clone: Its antigen remains unidentified.

Clones were sequenced by immunoSEQ multiplex PCR, and TCRdb holds only the in-frame ones, with some missing. The repertoire has roughly 60,000 clones, roughly 85% of them found once; the top ten carry approximately 3.6%. Study outcomes and limitations: Clonal expansion in partial responders at 0.1-3.0 mg/kg ranked among the lowest. Clonal expansion from baseline to week 6 occurred in both CD4+ and CD8+ T cells. The antigen specificity of the peripheral T cells (those that were expanded) was not determined.

The CDR3 runs to 13 residues. V was clipped by 0 bases and J by 8 bases, with 9 bases between them. Germline V gene sequence: CDR1 LGHNA, CDR2 YNFKEQ. The receptor was isolated from an adult with an advanced solid tumor such as melanoma, head and neck, liver or kidney cancer. The rearrangement uses TRBV4-2 and TRBJ2-3; the D gene could be TRBD1 or TRBD2 (5 bases each). The sample in question was CD4+ or CD8+ T cells sorted from blood, obtained in a trial of the OX40 agonist ivuxolimab. The CDR3 DNA reads as TGTGCCAGCAGCCAAGATGGGGCGGGTACGCAGTATTTT. Translation gives CASSQDGAGTQYF.